The 30 T cell receptor beta chains listed next were all sequenced from one sample in a study of control samples from healthy donors and cancer patients. This table comes from immunoSEQ multiplex PCR, and its TCRdb copy is limited to in-frame clones, with some not included. The data hold around 170,000 clones, with about 91% observed a single time. The source material was blood. The receptors were sampled from a woman aged 25 to 45 in good health.

The chain carries TRBV28 and TRBJ1-2, with TRBD1 matching over 9 bases. The ends lost 3 bases at V and 0 bases at J; junction bases unmatched: 5. CDR3 length equals 16 residues. Germline CDR1 and CDR2: MDHEN and SYDVKM. CDR3 sequence reads: CASSFLGQGPNYGYTF. The CDR3 nucleotides are TGTGCCAGCAGTTTTCTGGGACAGGGACCTAACTATGGCTACACCTTC.

This chain connects TRBV7-6 to TRBJ2-5; TRBD1 is a possible D gene (5 bases). Trimming shortened V by 0 bases and J by 3 bases, and 8 bases separated the two germline ends. Per the germline V gene, CDR1 is SGHVS and CDR2 is FNYEAQ. CDR3 length equals 14 residues. For the CDR3, the DNA is TGTGCCAGCAGCTTAGCGTTGACAGAAGAGACCCAGTACTTC. Its protein is CASSLALTEETQYF.

The chain links TRBV4-2 to TRBJ1-1; maybe TRBD1 (5 bases). Germline V gene sequence: CDR1 LGHNA, CDR2 YNFKEQ. The CDR3 runs to 13 residues. V dropped 7 bases and J dropped 5 bases, with 14 bases sitting between them. The CDR3, as DNA: TGTGCCAGCACGAACGGCAGGGATACTGAAGCTTTCTTT. Residues: CASTNGRDTEAFF.

The V call is TRBV14, the J call TRBJ1-2, with 7 bases aligning to TRBD1. V lost 4 bases, J lost 8 bases, and 10 bases stayed unmatched. Per the germline V gene, CDR1 is SGHDN and CDR2 is FVKESK. The CDR3 has 14 amino acids. The CDR3 DNA is TGTGCCAGCAGCCCCGTGGCCAGGGGGGCCGGCTACACCTTC. Amino acid sequence: CASSPVARGAGYTF.

The genes are TRBV20-1 and TRBJ2-1; 9 bases match TRBD2. The V gene's germline CDR1 is DFQATT and CDR2 SNEGSKA (reference sequence). V dropped 3 bases and J dropped 10; count of bases not matched to a gene: 10. CDR3 length equals 14 residues. The CDR3: CSASLSAGGREQFF. The CDR3 nucleotides read TGCAGTGCTAGTCTCTCCGCGGGAGGGCGCGAGCAGTTCTTC.

Written as DNA, the CDR3 is TGTGCCAGCAGTTCAGGGCCCATACACGAGCAGTACTTC. Its protein product is CASSSGPIHEQYF. The gene calls are TRBV6-5 and TRBJ2-7; D is possibly TRBD1 (5 bases). Between the trimmed V and J ends, which lost 4 bases and 5 bases, there was a span of 12 bases. Germline CDR1 MNHEY, CDR2 SVGAGI. This CDR3 region has 13 residues.

V is TRBV28 and J is TRBJ2-7, with D maybe TRBD1 (6 bases). V lost 8 bases to trimming and J lost 4 bases, with 15 bases between them. Germline loops: CDR1 MDHEN, CDR2 SYDVKM. The CDR3 is 13 residues long. This CDR3 reads CASGGQIKYEQYF. The CDR3 region has the DNA TGTGCCAGCGGAGGACAGATCAAATACGAGCAGTACTTC.

The chain joins TRBV6-5 to TRBJ2-7; D might be TRBD1 (5 bases). V gave up 6 bases and J gave up 0 bases, with 15 bases separating them. Germline CDR1 is MNHEY and CDR2 is SVGAGI. The CDR3 has 15 residues. In nucleotides, the CDR3 is TGTGCCAGCAGCGTCGGACGGACAAGCTCCTACGAGCAGTACTTC. Translated: CASSVGRTSSYEQYF.

V usage is TRBV4-2 and J usage is TRBJ2-2; D is possibly TRBD2 (5 bases). The CDR3 has 14 amino acids. V shed 4 bases and J shed 6 bases, with 12 bases lying between them. Germline loops: CDR1 LGHNA, CDR2 YNFKEQ. CDR3 region: CASSRGAVSGELFF. Written as DNA, the CDR3 is TGTGCCAGCAGCCGGGGAGCAGTTTCCGGGGAGCTGTTTTTT.

The genes are TRBV11-2 and TRBJ1-5, with D unresolved. This CDR3 comprises 13 residues. Germline CDR1 SGHAT, CDR2 FQNNGV. The germline V and J ends were trimmed by 0 bases and 4 bases, with 4 bases remaining between them. This CDR3 reads CASSLEVNQPQHF. The CDR3 DNA follows: TGTGCCAGCAGCTTAGAGGTGAATCAGCCCCAGCATTTT.

The chain uses TRBV29-1 and TRBJ2-5; a weak D match, TRBD2 (5 bases). Between the trimmed V and J ends, which lost 5 bases and 5 bases, there was a span of 12 bases. CDR3 length equals 12 residues. Germline values: CDR1 SQVTM, CDR2 ANQGSEA. CDR3 sequence reads: CSVPGEWETQYF. The CDR3 DNA reads TGCAGCGTTCCCGGGGAGTGGGAGACCCAGTACTTC.

The chain has TRBV6-5 and TRBJ2-1; weak D call: TRBD2 (5 bases). V lost 6 bases and J lost 5, with 11 bases in between. CDR3 size: 13 residues. Per the germline V gene, CDR1 is MNHEY and CDR2 is SVGAGI. CDR3: CASRAPGNNEQFF. The CDR3 DNA sequence: TGTGCCAGCAGGGCACCGGGAAACAATGAGCAGTTCTTC.

This chain connects TRBV27 to TRBJ2-6; D gene unclear. CDR1 and CDR2 from the germline V gene are MNHEY and SMNVEV (reference sequence). This CDR3 region has 12 residues. The ends were cut back, 3 bases at V and 3 bases at J, with 0 bases in the middle. The CDR3 loop is CASSFGANVLTF. CDR3 sequence (DNA): TGTGCCAGCAGTTTTGGGGCCAACGTCCTGACTTTC.

This clone was seen only a few times. The chain carries TRBV6-6 and TRBJ1-3, with no clear D. The CDR3 has 11 residues. CDR1 and CDR2 from the germline V gene are MNHNY and SVGAGI (reference sequence). Trimming shortened V by 7 bases and J by 4 bases, and 5 bases separated the two germline ends. CDR3 in amino acids: CASTGGNTIYF. The CDR3 DNA reads as TGTGCCAGCACGGGGGGAAACACCATATATTTT.

The chain has TRBV7-9 and TRBJ1-1; D remains ambiguous. This CDR3 is 12 amino acids long. V was trimmed by 5 bases and J by 5 bases, leaving 9 bases between them. The germline V gene has CDR1 SEHNR and CDR2 FQNEAQ (reference sequence). The CDR3 loop reads CASSAHRTEAFF. In DNA form, the CDR3 reads TGTGCCAGCAGCGCACATAGGACTGAAGCTTTCTTT.

The chain links TRBV10-2 to TRBJ2-7; 9 positions match TRBD2. Losses at the gene ends were 8 bases for V and 0 bases for J; bases not matched to a gene: 5. From germline, CDR1 is WSHSY and CDR2 SAAADI. The CDR3 extends over 14 amino acids. The CDR3 is CASWLAGSSYEQYF. CDR3 nucleotides: TGCGCCAGCTGGCTAGCGGGAAGCTCCTACGAGCAGTACTTC.

The chain has TRBV7-9 and TRBJ2-3; D not resolved. Trimming took off 1 base at V and 0 bases at J, with 14 bases between the two ends. Germline CDR1 is SEHNR and CDR2 is FQNEAQ (reference sequence). CDR3 length: 17 amino acids. The CDR3 DNA reads TGTGCCAGCAGCTTAGTGCGTCTCATCCCTAGCACAGATACGCAGTATTTT. Residues: CASSLVRLIPSTDTQYF.

The chain employs TRBV29-1 and TRBJ2-2; the match to TRBD2 covers 11 bases. Germline V gene lookup returns CDR1 SQVTM and CDR2 ANQGSEA. The V segment lost 6 bases and the J segment 6 bases; nucleotides outside the gene matches: 6. The CDR3 loop spans 14 amino acids. CDR3 nucleotide sequence: TGCAGCGTGTTACTAGCGGGAGTCCCCGGGGAGCTGTTTTTT. It encodes CSVLLAGVPGELFF.

This clone has only one observation. The chain has TRBV5-1 and TRBJ2-7; no firm D call. V was pared by 6 bases and J by 3 bases, with 7 bases between. This CDR3 has 11 amino acids. CDR1 and CDR2 from the germline V gene are SGHRS and YFSETQ. Here the CDR3 DNA reads TGCGCCAGCACGGACCTCTACGAGCAGTACTTC. This codes for CASTDLYEQYF.

As to this clone: Within the sample, other DNA sequences also encode this same CDR3. The chain joins TRBV11-2 to TRBJ2-3, with D tentatively TRBD2 (6 bases). The germline V gene encodes CDR1 SGHAT and CDR2 FQNNGV. This CDR3 comprises 12 residues. Trimming pared 5 bases from V and 6 bases from J, leaving 9 bases between. CDR3 nucleotide sequence: TGTGCCAGCAGCCCTGGGGGGGATACGCAGTATTTT. This sequence encodes CASSPGGDTQYF.

This clone was observed a handful of times. The gene calls are TRBV6-1 and TRBJ1-6; D not resolved. V was shortened by 2 bases and J by 6 bases, with 8 bases between the two germline ends. CDR3 length equals 14 residues. CDR1 is MNHNS, CDR2 SASEGT, per germline. In DNA, the CDR3 is TGTGCCAGCAGTGAAAGGGCGTTTAATTCACCCCTCCACTTT. Encoded protein: CASSERAFNSPLHF.

CDR3 DNA sequence: TGTGCCAGCTCACCGGCCGACTACAATGAGCAGTTCTTC. It codes for CASSPADYNEQFF. The chain employs TRBV18 and TRBJ2-1; D remains ambiguous. V was pared by 3 bases and J by 3 bases, with 6 bases between. Germline lookup yields CDR1 KGHSH and CDR2 LQKENI. This CDR3 is built from 13 residues.

This sequence joins TRBV5-1 and TRBJ2-5; unclear D gene. The CDR3 sequence is 15 residues long. Per germline, CDR1 SGHRS and CDR2 YFSETQ. V was pared by 0 bases and J by 1 base, with 10 bases between. The CDR3, as DNA: TGCGCCAGCAGCTTGGCCGGCTCGCCCCAAGAGACCCAGTACTTC. Encoded protein: CASSLAGSPQETQYF.

The chain is built from TRBV6-2 or TRBV6-3 and TRBJ1-5; tentative D call: TRBD1 (5 bases). This CDR3 has 19 amino acids. The germline V gene has CDR1 MNHEY and CDR2 SVGEGT. V was clipped by 0 bases and J by 2 bases, with 20 bases between them. Written as DNA, the CDR3 is TGTGCCAGCAGTTACTCGGCGGGGCGGACTCCAGGCGGCAATCAGCCCCAGCATTTT. It specifies CASSYSAGRTPGGNQPQHF.

The rearrangement joins TRBV10-3 to TRBJ2-3; D may match TRBD1 or TRBD2 (6 bases each). This CDR3 contains 12 residues. The V and J ends lost 8 bases and 4 bases respectively, with 10 bases between them. CDR1 ENHRY and CDR2 SYGVKD come from the germline V gene. The CDR3 protein is CAIAGDSDTQYF. The CDR3 DNA reads TGTGCCATCGCAGGGGACTCAGATACGCAGTATTTT.

This sequence joins TRBV6-4 and TRBJ2-1, with D unclear. The CDR3 length is 16 residues. Trimming took 3 bases from V and 0 from J, leaving 12 bases between them. The germline V gene encodes CDR1 MRHNA and CDR2 SNTAGT. The CDR3 region is CASSEEVVSSYNEQFF. The CDR3, as DNA: TGTGCCAGCAGTGAAGAGGTCGTTAGCTCCTACAATGAGCAGTTCTTC.

V is TRBV5-6 and J is TRBJ2-7, with no clear D. V was shortened by 2 bases and J by 6 bases, with 9 bases between the two germline ends. Looked up from germline, CDR1 is SGHDT and CDR2 is YYEEEE. This CDR3 has 12 residues. For the CDR3, the DNA is TGTGCCAGCAGCTTAGGTCTGGCCGAGCAGTACTTC. Its protein product is CASSLGLAEQYF. The full variable domain, rest sourced from reference TRBV5-6 and TRBJ2-7, is DAGVTQSPTHLIKTRGQQVTLRCSPKSGHDTVSWYQQALGQGPQFIFQYYEEEERQRGNFPDRFSGHQFPNYSSELNVNALLLGDSALYLCASSLGLAEQYFGPGTRLTVT.

This CDR3 is CASSLAKGEQFF. DNA for the CDR3: TGCGCCAGCAGCCTGGCGAAGGGTGAGCAGTTCTTC. J is TRBJ2-1 and V is TRBV5-1; the D is unclear. The CDR3 loop spans 12 amino acids. V was pared by 4 bases and J by 9 bases, with 11 bases between. Germline values: CDR1 SGHRS, CDR2 YFSETQ.

This chain connects TRBV3-1 (or the pseudogene TRBV3-2) to TRBJ2-7, with D maybe TRBD1 (5 bases). CDR3 size: 13 residues. Trimming stripped 3 bases from V and 6 bases from J, with 12 bases between. The germline V gene encodes CDR1 LGHDT and CDR2 YNNKEL (reference sequence). CDR3 in amino acids: CASSHLDRPEQYF. The CDR3, as DNA: TGTGCCAGCAGCCATCTAGACAGACCCGAGCAGTACTTC.

V gene TRBV5-5 combines with J gene TRBJ1-2; unclear D gene. Trimming removed 2 bases from V and 8 bases from J, with 16 bases in between. Germline CDR1 is SGHKS and CDR2 is YYEKEE (reference sequence). This CDR3 spans 14 amino acids. CDR3: CASSFYIGERGYTF. The CDR3 nucleotides read TGTGCCAGCAGCTTTTATATCGGGGAAAGAGGCTACACCTTC.